This T cell receptor beta chain emerged from a study of blood T cell repertoires in COVID-19. Only in-frame clones appear in the TCRdb table, and some are missing; sequencing was by immunoSEQ multiplex PCR. The sample contains some 200,000 clones, 81% of which appear only once. The V gene lost 5 bases and the J gene lost 1 base, with 12 bases spanning the gap. Germline CDR1 MNHEY, CDR2 SMNVEV (reference sequence). This CDR3 has 14 residues. The rearrangement links TRBV27 to TRBJ2-7, with D possibly TRBD1 on 5 matching bases. The sample comprised peripheral blood. The source of this sequence is a woman aged 40 to 50 with COVID-19, enrolled during active disease. CDR3 residues: CASSLKGWSYEQYF. CDR3 coding DNA: TGTGCCAGCAGTCTAAAGGGGTGGTCCTACGAGCAGTACTTC.